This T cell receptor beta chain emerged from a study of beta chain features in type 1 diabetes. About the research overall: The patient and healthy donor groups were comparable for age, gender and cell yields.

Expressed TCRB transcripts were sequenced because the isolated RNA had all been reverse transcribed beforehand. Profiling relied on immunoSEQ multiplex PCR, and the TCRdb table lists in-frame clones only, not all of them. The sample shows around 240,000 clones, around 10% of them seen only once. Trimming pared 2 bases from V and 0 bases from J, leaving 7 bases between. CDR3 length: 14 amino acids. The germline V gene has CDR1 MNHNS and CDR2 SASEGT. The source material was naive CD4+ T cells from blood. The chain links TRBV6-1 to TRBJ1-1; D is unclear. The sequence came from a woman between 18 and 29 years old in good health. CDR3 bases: TGTGCCAGCAGTGAACCGGGTATGAACACTGAAGCTTTCTTT. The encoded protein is CASSEPGMNTEAFF.